Shown below are 19 T cell receptor beta chains from a single sample sequenced in a study of technical replicates of blood from four donors. The repertoire was sequenced with immunoSEQ multiplex PCR; TCRdb's copy has only in-frame clones and lacks some. The sample yields tens of thousands of clones, about 90% seen once. Sequenced material: PBMCs. The origin of the receptors is a human donor in good health. Some clones in this sample may be carry-over from other donors' samples.

The chain carries TRBV28 and TRBJ1-2, with D perhaps TRBD1 (5 bases). Between the trimmed V and J ends, which lost 11 bases and 4 bases, there was a span of 14 bases. This CDR3 comprises 12 residues. Looked up from germline, CDR1 is MDHEN and CDR2 is SYDVKM. The CDR3 loop is CAVGQGFYGYTF. DNA of the CDR3: TGTGCCGTAGGGCAGGGCTTCTATGGCTACACCTTC.

The gene calls are TRBV11-2 and TRBJ2-3; D remains unclear. Germline V gives CDR1 SGHAT, CDR2 FQNNGV. The ends were cut back, 1 base at V and 4 bases at J, with 12 bases in the middle. CDR3 length equals 15 residues. CDR3 loop: CASSLAARSADTQYF. Written as DNA, the CDR3 is TGTGCCAGCAGCTTAGCCGCTCGGTCGGCAGATACGCAGTATTTT.

The chain combines TRBV5-5 with TRBJ2-3, with 10 bases aligning to TRBD1. Germline CDR1 SGHKS, CDR2 YYEKEE (reference sequence). The V gene end was trimmed by 7 bases and the J gene end by 3 bases; junction bases not matched to a gene: 8. The CDR3 has 15 residues. CDR3 region: CASHQWTGGTDTQYF. Here the CDR3 DNA reads TGTGCCAGCCACCAATGGACAGGGGGTACAGATACGCAGTATTTT.

This chain joins TRBV6-1 and TRBJ1-1, with D perhaps matching TRBD1 (6 bases). V dropped 10 bases and J dropped 4 bases, with 22 bases sitting between them. This CDR3 has 15 residues. Germline CDR1 MNHNS, CDR2 SASEGT. The CDR3 DNA reads TGTGCCACCGGCGCTGTAAGGGGGGGGAGCACTGAAGCTTTCTTT. Its translation: CATGAVRGGSTEAFF.

Only a few counts were recorded for this clone. V and J are TRBV20-1 and TRBJ1-1; D is unclear. In germline, CDR1 is DFQATT, CDR2 SNEGSKA (reference sequence). The CDR3 has 11 amino acids. V lost 6 bases to trimming and J lost 3 bases, with 8 bases between them. The chain's CDR3 is CSASADTEAFF. The CDR3 bases are TGCAGTGCCAGTGCCGACACTGAAGCTTTCTTT.

The chain is built from TRBV5-8 and TRBJ1-5, with D unclear. The CDR3 is 15 amino acids. Germline-derived CDR1 and CDR2 are SGHTS and YDEGEE. Trimming removed 2 bases at V and 0 bases at J, with 9 bases between. The CDR3 coding sequence is TGTGCCAGCAGCTTTCTCCCAGGTAGCAATCAGCCCCAGCATTTT. Amino acids: CASSFLPGSNQPQHF.

The rearrangement links TRBV6-5 to TRBJ1-4; TRBD1 matches at 9 bases. Germline loops: CDR1 MNHEY, CDR2 SVGAGI. There are 14 residues in the CDR3. Trimming removed 3 bases from V and 8 bases from J; junction bases left unmatched: 4. This CDR3 is CASSYGTGNEKLFF. Written as DNA, the CDR3 is TGTGCCAGCAGTTATGGGACAGGGAACGAAAAACTGTTTTTT.

The chain recombines TRBV9 with TRBJ2-7, with D tentatively TRBD2 (6 bases). Germline loops: CDR1 SGDLS, CDR2 YYNGEE. V dropped 3 bases and J dropped 5 bases, with 12 bases sitting between them. The CDR3 is made up of 13 amino acids. CDR3 amino acids: CASSASTGDEQYF. The CDR3 nucleotides read TGTGCCAGCAGCGCGTCTACGGGGGACGAGCAGTACTTC.

The gene calls are TRBV6-1 and TRBJ1-5; D gene unclear. Germline V lookup: CDR1 MNHNS, CDR2 SASEGT. This CDR3 is 13 amino acids long. Trimming shortened V by 2 bases and J by 7 bases, and 9 bases separated the two germline ends. The CDR3 nucleotides are TGTGCCAGCAGTGAACAGGCGGGGCAGCCCCAGCATTTT. Residues: CASSEQAGQPQHF.

V and J are TRBV4-2 and TRBJ1-2; no reliable D call. The CDR3 consists of 14 residues. V lost 1 base and J 3 bases, leaving 9 bases between the germline ends. The germline gives CDR1 LGHNA, CDR2 YNFKEQ. CDR3 sequence reads: CASSQVREYYGYTF. In DNA, the CDR3 is TGTGCCAGCAGCCAAGTAAGGGAGTACTATGGCTACACCTTC.

A single count supports this clone. The gene calls are TRBV29-1 and TRBJ1-1, with a tentative D call TRBD1 (6 bases). Trimming left V 5 bases short and J 1 base short, with 11 bases between. The CDR3 consists of 13 residues. Germline V gives CDR1 SQVTM, CDR2 ANQGSEA. The CDR3 reads CSVRMDRNTEAFF. CDR3 nucleotide sequence: TGCAGCGTTCGGATGGACAGGAACACTGAAGCTTTCTTT.

The V call is TRBV11-2, the J call TRBJ1-5; tentatively, D is TRBD1 (6 bases). CDR3 length equals 15 residues. Trimming pared 5 bases from V and 0 bases from J, leaving 11 bases between. The germline V gene has CDR1 SGHAT and CDR2 FQNNGV. Written as DNA, the CDR3 is TGTGCCAGCAGCACAACGACAGGTAGCAATCAGCCCCAGCATTTT. This encodes CASSTTTGSNQPQHF. The full variable domain, completed using reference TRBV11-2 and TRBJ1-5, is EAGVAQSPRYKIIEKRQSVAFWCNPISGHATLYWYQQILGQGPKLLIQFQNNGVVDDSQLPKDRFSAERLKGVDSTLKIQPAKLEDSAVYLCASSTTTGSNQPQHFGDGTRLSIL.

The chain couples TRBV13 to TRBJ2-2, with TRBD2 identical over 8 bases. Germline CDR1 PRHDT, CDR2 FYEKMQ (reference sequence). V was clipped by 4 bases and J by 7 bases; unmatched bases: 8. The CDR3 totals 15 residues. This CDR3 reads CASSSEGTSGGELFF. The CDR3 DNA reads as TGTGCCAGCAGCTCTGAGGGGACTAGTGGCGGGGAGCTGTTTTTT. The full variable domain, with the rest looked up from reference TRBV13 and TRBJ2-2, is AAGVIQSPRHLIKEKRETATLKCYPIPRHDTVYWYQQGPGQDPQFLISFYEKMQSDKGSIPDRFSAQQFSDYHSELNMSSLELGDSALYFCASSSEGTSGGELFFGEGSRLTVL.

The J gene is TRBJ2-7, the V gene TRBV7-2; TRBD2 is a possible D gene (6 bases). With 0 bases removed from V and 6 bases from J, the gap between germline ends came to 12 bases. CDR3 size: 14 residues. The germline V gene encodes CDR1 SGHTA and CDR2 FQGNSA. DNA for the CDR3: TGTGCCAGCAGCTTAGCGGGCGGGATGTCCGAGCAGTACTTC. This gives the protein CASSLAGGMSEQYF.

The chain has TRBV5-1 and TRBJ2-3, with 10 bases fitting TRBD2. V trimming: 1 base; J trimming: 7 bases; junction bases outside the gene matches: 3. Germline V lookup: CDR1 SGHRS, CDR2 YFSETQ. The CDR3 has 14 amino acids. CDR3 sequence reads: CASSLSGGANTQYF. The CDR3 DNA is TGCGCCAGCAGCTTGAGCGGGGGGGCAAATACGCAGTATTTT.

The chain links TRBV6-1 to TRBJ2-7; no clear D gene. There are 14 residues in the CDR3. Germline V gives CDR1 MNHNS, CDR2 SASEGT. The V gene lost 3 bases and the J gene lost 4 bases, with 13 bases spanning the gap. In nucleotides, the CDR3 is TGTGCCAGCAGTGAGCGGTGGCAGAAATACGAGCAGTACTTC. It codes for CASSERWQKYEQYF.

The chain carries TRBV2 and TRBJ2-5, with 10 bases matching TRBD2. The CDR3 covers 16 residues. V trimming: 1 base; J trimming: 7 bases; junction bases outside the gene matches: 9. Germline V CDR1 and CDR2: SNHLY, FYNNEI. This chain's CDR3 is CASSEGWGTSVGTQYF. CDR3 coding DNA: TGTGCCAGCAGTGAAGGATGGGGGACTAGCGTGGGGACCCAGTACTTC. The whole variable domain, filled in from reference TRBV2 and TRBJ2-5, reads EPEVTQTPSHQVTQMGQEVILRCVPISNHLYFYWYRQILGQKVEFLVSFYNNEISEKSEIFDDQFSVERPDGSNFTLKIRSTKLEDSAMYFCASSEGWGTSVGTQYFGPGTRLLVL.

The chain joins TRBV30 to TRBJ2-3; the D is unclear. The CDR3 totals 11 residues. The germline V and J ends were trimmed by 0 bases and 5 bases, with 3 bases remaining between them. Germline assignment: CDR1 GTSNPN and CDR2 SVGIG (reference sequence). Here the CDR3 DNA reads TGTGCCTGGAGTGTACAAGATACGCAGTATTTT. It is translated as CAWSVQDTQYF.

The chain employs TRBV7-9 and TRBJ2-2; 8 nucleotides agree with TRBD2. The CDR3 runs 15 residues. In germline, CDR1 is SEHNR, CDR2 FQNEAQ (reference sequence). Trimming at V came to 5 bases and at J to 1 base, leaving 3 bases not matched to a gene. The CDR3 DNA reads as TGTGCCAGCAGCCGGGGGGGCTTGAACACCGGGGAGCTGTTTTTT. Translating gives CASSRGGLNTGELFF.